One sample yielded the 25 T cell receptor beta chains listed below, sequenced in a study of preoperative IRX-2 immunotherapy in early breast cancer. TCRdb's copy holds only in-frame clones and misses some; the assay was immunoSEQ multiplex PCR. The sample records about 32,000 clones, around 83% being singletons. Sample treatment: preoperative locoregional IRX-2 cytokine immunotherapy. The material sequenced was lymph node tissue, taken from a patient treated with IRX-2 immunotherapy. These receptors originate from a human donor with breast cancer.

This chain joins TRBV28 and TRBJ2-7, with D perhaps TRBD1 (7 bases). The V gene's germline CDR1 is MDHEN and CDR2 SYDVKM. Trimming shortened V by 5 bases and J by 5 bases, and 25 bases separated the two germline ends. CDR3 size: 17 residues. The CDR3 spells CASSPLTSTGRIHEQYF. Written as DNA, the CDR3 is TGTGCCAGCAGTCCCTTAACCTCGACAGGGAGGATCCACGAGCAGTACTTC.

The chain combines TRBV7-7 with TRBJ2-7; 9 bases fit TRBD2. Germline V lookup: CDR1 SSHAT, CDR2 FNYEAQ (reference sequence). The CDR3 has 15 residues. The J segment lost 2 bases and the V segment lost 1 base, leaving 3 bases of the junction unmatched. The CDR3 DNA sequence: TGTGCCAGCAGCTTAGGAGCGGGAGGCCCCTACGAGCAGTACTTC. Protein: CASSLGAGGPYEQYF.

The CDR3 spells CASSPGLAGDNEQFF. The CDR3 DNA is TGTGCCAGCTCACCCGGACTAGCGGGGGACAATGAGCAGTTCTTC. The V gene is TRBV18, the J gene TRBJ2-1, with 13 bases that match TRBD2. Germline V lookup: CDR1 KGHSH, CDR2 LQKENI. V dropped 3 bases and J dropped 5; count of bases not matched to a gene: 1. This CDR3 spans 15 amino acids.

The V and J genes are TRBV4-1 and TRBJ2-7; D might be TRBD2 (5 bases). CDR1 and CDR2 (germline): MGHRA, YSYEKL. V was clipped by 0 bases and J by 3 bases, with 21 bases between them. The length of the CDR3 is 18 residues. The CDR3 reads CASSQEWILAGLSYEQYF. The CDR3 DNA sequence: TGCGCCAGCAGCCAAGAGTGGATTCTAGCTGGCCTAAGCTACGAGCAGTACTTC.

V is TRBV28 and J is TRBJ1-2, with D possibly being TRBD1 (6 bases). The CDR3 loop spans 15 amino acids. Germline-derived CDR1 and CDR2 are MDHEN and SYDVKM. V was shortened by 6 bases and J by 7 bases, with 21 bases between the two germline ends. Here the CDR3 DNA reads TGTGCCAGCAGGGGGGCAGTAGGGAATAGTGGTGGCTACACCTTC. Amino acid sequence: CASRGAVGNSGGYTF.

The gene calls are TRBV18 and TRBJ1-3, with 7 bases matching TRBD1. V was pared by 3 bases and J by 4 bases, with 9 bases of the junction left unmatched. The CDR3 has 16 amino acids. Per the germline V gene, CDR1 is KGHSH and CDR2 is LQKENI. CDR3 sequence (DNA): TGTGCCAGCTCACCTCAGTCCGGGACAGAGGGAAACACCATATATTTT. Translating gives CASSPQSGTEGNTIYF. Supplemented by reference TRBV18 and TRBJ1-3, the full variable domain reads NAGVMQNPRHLVRRRGQEARLRCSPMKGHSHVYWYRQLPEEGLKFMVYLQKENIIDESGMPKERFSAEFPKEGPSILRIQQVVRGDSAAYFCASSPQSGTEGNTIYFGEGSWLTVV.

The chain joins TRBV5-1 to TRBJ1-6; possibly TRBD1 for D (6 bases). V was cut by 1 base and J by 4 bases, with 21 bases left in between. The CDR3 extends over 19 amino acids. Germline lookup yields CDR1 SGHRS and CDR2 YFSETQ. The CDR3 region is CASSLKTPGQRLYNSPLHF. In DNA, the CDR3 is TGCGCCAGCAGCTTGAAGACCCCGGGACAACGACTTTATAATTCACCCCTCCACTTT.

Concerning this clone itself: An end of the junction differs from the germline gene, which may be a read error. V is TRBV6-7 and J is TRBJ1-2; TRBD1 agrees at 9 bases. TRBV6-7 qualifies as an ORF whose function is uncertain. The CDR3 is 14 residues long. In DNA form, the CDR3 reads TGTGCCATCAGTTTCGACCGGGACAGGGTTGGCTACACCTTC. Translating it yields CAISFDRDRVGYTF.

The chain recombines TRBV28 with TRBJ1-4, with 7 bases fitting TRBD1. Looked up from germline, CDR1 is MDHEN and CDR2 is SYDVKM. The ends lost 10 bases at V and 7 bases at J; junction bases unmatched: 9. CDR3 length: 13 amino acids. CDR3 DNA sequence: TGTGCCACCTCGAGACAGGGTGGTGAAAAACTGTTTTTT. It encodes CATSRQGGEKLFF.

In DNA, the CDR3 is TGCGCCAGCAGCTTGGAAACAGGGTGGACAGATACGCAGTATTTT. As protein: CASSLETGWTDTQYF. The chain links TRBV5-1 to TRBJ2-3, with D possibly TRBD1 on 6 matching bases. Germline CDR1 reads SGHRS; CDR2 reads YFSETQ. V gave up 0 bases and J gave up 3 bases, with 11 bases separating them. This CDR3 region has 15 residues.

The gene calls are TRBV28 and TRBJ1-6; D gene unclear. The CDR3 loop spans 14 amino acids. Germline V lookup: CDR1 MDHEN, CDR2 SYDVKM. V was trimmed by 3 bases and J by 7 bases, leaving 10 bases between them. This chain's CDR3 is CASSFWKQNSPLHF. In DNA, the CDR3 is TGTGCCAGCAGTTTTTGGAAACAGAATTCACCCCTCCACTTT.

The CDR3 region is CASSIRGIQGVGYNEQFF. CDR3 DNA sequence: TGTGCCAGTAGTATAAGAGGGATACAGGGGGTTGGGTACAATGAGCAGTTCTTC. The chain carries TRBV19 and TRBJ2-1, with 8 bases that match TRBD1. This CDR3 has 18 residues. Germline V CDR1 and CDR2: LNHDA, SQIVND (reference sequence). Trimming at V came to 2 bases and at J to 4 bases, leaving 13 bases not matched to a gene.

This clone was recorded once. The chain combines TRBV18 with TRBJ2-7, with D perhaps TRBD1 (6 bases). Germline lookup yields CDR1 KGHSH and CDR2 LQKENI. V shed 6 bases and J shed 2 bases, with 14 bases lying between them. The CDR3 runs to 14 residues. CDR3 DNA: TGTGCCAGCTCCCAGACAGGTGCCGCCTACGAGCAGTACTTC. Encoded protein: CASSQTGAAYEQYF.

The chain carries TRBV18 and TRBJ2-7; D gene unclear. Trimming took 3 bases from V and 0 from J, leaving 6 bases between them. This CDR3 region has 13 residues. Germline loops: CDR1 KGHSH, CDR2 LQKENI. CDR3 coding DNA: TGTGCCAGCTCACCTGCTGGCTCCTACGAGCAGTACTTC. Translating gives CASSPAGSYEQYF.

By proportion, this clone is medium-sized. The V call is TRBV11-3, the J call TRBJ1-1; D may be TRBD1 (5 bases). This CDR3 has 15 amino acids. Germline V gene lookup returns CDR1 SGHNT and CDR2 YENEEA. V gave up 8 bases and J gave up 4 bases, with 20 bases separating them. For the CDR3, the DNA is TGTGCCAGCTCCCCCCTAGGGGAGAGGGGCACTGAAGCTTTCTTT. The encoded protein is CASSPLGERGTEAFF.

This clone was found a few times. The CDR3 DNA reads as TGTGCCAGCAGTCCTCTTACCCTAGGTTATTACGGGGCGATTAATGAAAAACTGTTTTTT. Protein sequence: CASSPLTLGYYGAINEKLFF. V and J are TRBV8-2 and TRBJ1-4. TRBV8-2 is noted as a pseudogene. The CDR3 is made up of 20 amino acids.

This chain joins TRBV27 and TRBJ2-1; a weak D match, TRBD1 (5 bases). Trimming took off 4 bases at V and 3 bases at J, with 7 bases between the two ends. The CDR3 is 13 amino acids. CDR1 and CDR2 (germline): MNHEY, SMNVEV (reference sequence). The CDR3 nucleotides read TGTGCCAGCAGTTCTACAGGCTACAATGAGCAGTTCTTC. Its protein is CASSSTGYNEQFF.

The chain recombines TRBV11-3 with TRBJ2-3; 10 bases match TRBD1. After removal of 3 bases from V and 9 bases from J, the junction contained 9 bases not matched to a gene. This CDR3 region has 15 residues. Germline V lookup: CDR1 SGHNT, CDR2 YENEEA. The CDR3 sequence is CASSLTGGEGRTQYF. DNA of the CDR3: TGTGCCAGCAGCTTGACAGGGGGCGAGGGAAGGACGCAGTATTTT.

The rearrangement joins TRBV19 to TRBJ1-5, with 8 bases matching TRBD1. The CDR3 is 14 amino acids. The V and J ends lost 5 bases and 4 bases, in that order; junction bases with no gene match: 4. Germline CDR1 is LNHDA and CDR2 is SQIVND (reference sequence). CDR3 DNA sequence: TGTGCCAGTAGTCCGACAGGGGCGAATCAGCCCCAGCATTTT. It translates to CASSPTGANQPQHF.

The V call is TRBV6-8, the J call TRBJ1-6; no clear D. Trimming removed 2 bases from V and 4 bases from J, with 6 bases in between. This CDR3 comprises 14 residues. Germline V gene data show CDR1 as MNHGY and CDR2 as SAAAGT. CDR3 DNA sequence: TGTGCCAGCAGTTACGCGCAGTATAATTCACCCCTCCACTTT. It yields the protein CASSYAQYNSPLHF.

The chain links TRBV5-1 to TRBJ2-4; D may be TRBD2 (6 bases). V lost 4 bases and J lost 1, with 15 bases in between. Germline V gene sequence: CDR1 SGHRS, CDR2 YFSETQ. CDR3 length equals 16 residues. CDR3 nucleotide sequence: TGCGCCAGCAGCCGGGCGTGGGGGGAGGCCAAAAACATTCAGTACTTC. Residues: CASSRAWGEAKNIQYF.

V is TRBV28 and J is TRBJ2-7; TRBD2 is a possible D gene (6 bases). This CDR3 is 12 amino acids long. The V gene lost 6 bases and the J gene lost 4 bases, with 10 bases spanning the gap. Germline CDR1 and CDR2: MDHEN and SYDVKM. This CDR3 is CASRRLVYEQYF. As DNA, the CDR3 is TGTGCCAGCAGAAGACTAGTATACGAGCAGTACTTC.

CDR3: CASGRGPGGPEEPDTQYF. The CDR3 region has the DNA TGTGCCAGCGGCAGGGGTCCGGGAGGGCCTGAAGAACCAGATACGCAGTATTTT. V gene TRBV28 combines with J gene TRBJ2-3; 8 bases fit TRBD2. CDR3 length: 18 amino acids. V was pared by 8 bases and J by 4 bases, with 20 bases of the junction left unmatched. CDR1 MDHEN and CDR2 SYDVKM come from the germline V gene.

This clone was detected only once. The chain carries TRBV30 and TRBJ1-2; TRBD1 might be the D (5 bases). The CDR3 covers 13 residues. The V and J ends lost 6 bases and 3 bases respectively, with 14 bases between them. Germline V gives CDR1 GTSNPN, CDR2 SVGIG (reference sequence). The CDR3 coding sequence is TGTGCCTGCACACCCGACAGTCACTATGGCTACACCTTC. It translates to CACTPDSHYGYTF.

The DNA for the CDR3 is TGTGCCAGCAGCCAAGTGGGTCTAGTAGGGTACGGCTACACCTTC. As protein: CASSQVGLVGYGYTF. The chain has TRBV11-3 and TRBJ1-2; D ambiguous. The germline V gene has CDR1 SGHNT and CDR2 YENEEA. Between the trimmed V and J ends, which lost 5 bases and 8 bases, there was a span of 21 bases. This CDR3 spans 15 amino acids.